The 31 T cell receptor beta chains given below trace back to one sample, sequenced in a study of cytomegalovirus exposure and HLA in healthy donors. Clones were sequenced by immunoSEQ multiplex PCR, and TCRdb holds only the in-frame ones, with some missing. The sample has around 300,000 clones, around 86% seen once. Sample: PBMCs. These receptors all come from a woman in her late teens or twenties in good health and CMV-seronegative.

About this clone: The identical CDR3 is also encoded by other nucleotide sequences in the sample. This chain links TRBV6-5 with TRBJ2-7; 10 bases match TRBD2. The junction had 4 bases not matched to a gene; V was cut back by 2 bases and J by 6 bases. This CDR3 region has 14 residues. The germline CDR1 and CDR2 sequences are MNHEY and SVGAGI. CDR3: CASSYLAGESEQYF. The CDR3 DNA reads as TGTGCCAGCAGTTACCTAGCGGGAGAGTCCGAGCAGTACTTC.

The V call is TRBV30, the J call TRBJ2-1; 7 bases are a match to TRBD1. CDR1 GTSNPN and CDR2 SVGIG come from the germline V gene (reference sequence). Unmatched junction bases numbered 8, after V lost 0 bases and J lost 12 bases. The CDR3 has 13 amino acids. The CDR3 bases are TGTGCCTGGAGTGTAAAGGGGGCGCCGGGGCAGTTCTTC. Encoded protein: CAWSVKGAPGQFF.

The gene calls are TRBV10-1 and TRBJ1-2; weak D call: TRBD1 (6 bases). CDR3 length: 13 residues. V was shortened by 3 bases and J by 8 bases, with 13 bases between the two germline ends. Per germline, CDR1 WNHNN and CDR2 SYGVQD (reference sequence). CDR3 sequence reads: CASSEDRRWGYTF. The CDR3 DNA follows: TGCGCCAGCAGTGAAGACAGGAGATGGGGCTACACCTTC.

V is TRBV27 and J is TRBJ2-1; weak D call: TRBD1 (5 bases). Germline assignment: CDR1 MNHEY and CDR2 SMNVEV (reference sequence). V gave up 0 bases and J gave up 0 bases, with 12 bases separating them. This CDR3 is built from 17 residues. The CDR3 loop reads CASSLSQGLSSYNEQFF. In DNA form, the CDR3 reads TGTGCCAGCAGTTTATCCCAGGGATTAAGCTCCTACAATGAGCAGTTCTTC.

Only one count was recorded for this clone. The V gene is TRBV7-6, the J gene TRBJ2-1; 12 positions match TRBD2. This CDR3 contains 16 residues. Unmatched junction bases numbered 8, after V lost 5 bases and J lost 6 bases. Germline CDR1 reads SGHVS; CDR2 reads FNYEAQ. CDR3 nucleotides: TGTGCCAGCAGCCCGAGGACTAGCGGGGCCTCCAATGAGCAGTTCTTC. This encodes CASSPRTSGASNEQFF.

The rearrangement uses TRBV7-2 and TRBJ2-5, with D maybe TRBD2 (6 bases). The V gene lost 5 bases and the J gene lost 5 bases, with 21 bases spanning the gap. The CDR3 runs 16 residues. CDR1 and CDR2 (germline): SGHTA, FQGNSA. The CDR3 nucleotides read TGTGCCAGCAGCCCCCGGCAGGGAGGTGTTTTGGAGACCCAGTACTTC. The encoded protein is CASSPRQGGVLETQYF.

Worth noting for this clone: A junction boundary mismatches the germline segment, possibly from a read error. This CDR3 is CASSLSGGSDTQYF. In nucleotides, the CDR3 is TGTGCTAGCAGCCTCTCGGGGGGTTCGGATACGCAGTATTTT. The gene calls are TRBV7-7 and TRBJ2-3; 7 bases are shared with TRBD2. The CDR3 is 14 amino acids. Germline V gene data show CDR1 as SSHAT and CDR2 as FNYEAQ (reference sequence).

The chain links TRBV29-1 to TRBJ2-7; D uncertain. CDR1 and CDR2 (germline): SQVTM, ANQGSEA. Trimming stripped 0 bases from V and 3 bases from J, with 3 bases between. The CDR3 length is 11 residues. As DNA, the CDR3 is TGCAGCGTTGAAGACCGCTACGAGCAGTACTTC. This sequence encodes CSVEDRYEQYF.

The V call is TRBV2, the J call TRBJ1-1; D is ambiguous. This CDR3 has 11 amino acids. Germline lookup yields CDR1 SNHLY and CDR2 FYNNEI. Trimming took off 4 bases at V and 5 bases at J, with 5 bases between the two ends. CDR3 loop: CASSGETEAFF. The CDR3 coding sequence is TGTGCCAGCAGTGGAGAAACTGAAGCTTTCTTT. Combining the CDR3 with reference TRBV2 and TRBJ1-1 gives the whole variable domain EPEVTQTPSHQVTQMGQEVILRCVPISNHLYFYWYRQILGQKVEFLVSFYNNEISEKSEIFDDQFSVERPDGSNFTLKIRSTKLEDSAMYFCASSGETEAFFGQGTRLTVV.

The V and J genes are TRBV5-1 and TRBJ1-1; unclear D gene. Germline V gene lookup returns CDR1 SGHRS and CDR2 YFSETQ. The CDR3 sequence is 15 residues long. V lost 0 bases to trimming and J lost 0 bases, with 9 bases between them. The CDR3 region has the DNA TGCGCCAGCAGCTTGGCCGCGAAAATGAACACTGAAGCTTTCTTT. This gives the protein CASSLAAKMNTEAFF.

V gene TRBV7-2 combines with J gene TRBJ2-7, with 14 bases matching TRBD2. The CDR3 length is 15 residues. Germline-derived CDR1 and CDR2 are SGHTA and FQGNSA. Trimming took 4 bases from V and 3 from J; bases not matched to a gene: 2. CDR3 protein: CASSSGLAGGYEQYF. DNA of the CDR3: TGTGCCAGCAGCTCAGGACTAGCGGGGGGCTACGAGCAGTACTTC.

The V and J genes are TRBV2 and TRBJ2-1; TRBD2 agrees at 9 bases. Germline CDR1 is SNHLY and CDR2 is FYNNEI. With 3 bases clipped from V and 7 bases from J, the junction kept 13 bases outside the gene matches. The CDR3 has 17 amino acids. In DNA, the CDR3 is TGTGCCAGCAGTGAGGAGGGTAGCGGGAGTACAATGAATGAGCAGTTCTTC. Its protein is CASSEEGSGSTMNEQFF.

The CDR3 protein is CASSRDRVFDSYEQYF. CDR3 bases: TGTGCCAGCAGCCGGGACAGGGTTTTTGATTCCTACGAGCAGTACTTC. This chain links TRBV7-9 with TRBJ2-7; 9 nucleotides match TRBD1. The V segment lost 5 bases and the J segment 1 base; nucleotides outside the gene matches: 9. Germline CDR1 reads SEHNR; CDR2 reads FQNEAQ (reference sequence). The CDR3 runs 16 residues. The full variable domain, rest sourced from reference TRBV7-9 and TRBJ2-7, is DTGVSQNPRHKITKRGQNVTFRCDPISEHNRLYWYRQTLGQGPEFLTYFQNEAQLEKSRLLSDRFSAERPKGSFSTLEIQRTEQGDSAMYLCASSRDRVFDSYEQYFGPGTRLTVT.

The rearrangement links TRBV28 to TRBJ2-1; possible D gene TRBD1, 6 bases. CDR1 is MDHEN, CDR2 SYDVKM, per germline. This CDR3 contains 16 residues. The V gene lost 5 bases and the J gene lost 0 bases, with 14 bases spanning the gap. CDR3 nucleotides: TGTGCCAGCAGTACGGCAGGGGCAAGCTCCTACAATGAGCAGTTCTTC. The encoded protein is CASSTAGASSYNEQFF. The full variable domain, in which reference TRBV28 and TRBJ2-1 provide the parts outside the CDR3, is DVKVTQSSRYLVKRTGEKVFLECVQDMDHENMFWYRQDPGLGLRLIYFSYDVKMKEKGDIPEGYSVSREKKERFSLILESASTNQTSMYLCASSTAGASSYNEQFFGPGTRLTVL.

The chain is built from TRBV4-3 and TRBJ1-2; no definite D call. Trimming took 0 bases from V and 3 from J, leaving 11 bases between them. CDR3 length equals 15 residues. Germline V CDR1 and CDR2: LGHNA, YSLEER. The CDR3 region has the DNA TGCGCCAGCAGCCAAGATCGCGGCCTTCACTATGGCTACACCTTC. Amino acid sequence: CASSQDRGLHYGYTF.

The V gene is TRBV28, the J gene TRBJ2-7; 9 bases line up with TRBD1. The CDR3 has 18 residues. Germline V gives CDR1 MDHEN, CDR2 SYDVKM. Trimming took 6 bases from V and 0 from J; bases not matched to a gene: 15. CDR3 region: CASSLSFMGDRASYEQYF. The DNA for the CDR3 is TGTGCCAGCAGCCTTAGTTTTATGGGGGACAGGGCCTCCTACGAGCAGTACTTC. Combining the CDR3 with reference TRBV28 and TRBJ2-7 gives the whole variable domain DVKVTQSSRYLVKRTGEKVFLECVQDMDHENMFWYRQDPGLGLRLIYFSYDVKMKEKGDIPEGYSVSREKKERFSLILESASTNQTSMYLCASSLSFMGDRASYEQYFGPGTRLTVT.

The chain links TRBV11-2 to TRBJ2-7; the match to TRBD1 covers 8 bases. CDR1 is SGHAT, CDR2 FQNNGV, per germline. The CDR3 totals 16 residues. J gave up 1 base and V 1 base, and 6 bases lay outside the gene matches. CDR3 coding DNA: TGTGCCAGCAGCTTAGGTACCGGGACAGGATCCTACGAGCAGTACTTC. It is translated as CASSLGTGTGSYEQYF.

This chain joins TRBV27 and TRBJ2-5; D is possibly TRBD2 (6 bases). CDR3 length equals 14 residues. With 5 bases removed from V and 3 bases from J, the gap between germline ends came to 13 bases. The germline V gene has CDR1 MNHEY and CDR2 SMNVEV (reference sequence). This chain's CDR3 is CASSPRVAEETQYF. DNA for the CDR3: TGTGCCAGCAGTCCCAGGGTAGCGGAAGAGACCCAGTACTTC.

The chain carries TRBV7-9 and TRBJ2-5; maybe TRBD2 (6 bases). The CDR3 runs 13 residues. Trimming shortened V by 3 bases and J by 5 bases, and 10 bases separated the two germline ends. Germline V gene data show CDR1 as SEHNR and CDR2 as FQNEAQ (reference sequence). CDR3 amino acids: CASSLGGTETQYF. The CDR3 nucleotides are TGTGCCAGCAGCTTGGGGGGAACGGAGACCCAGTACTTC.

The chain couples TRBV14 to TRBJ2-1, with 7 bases lining up with TRBD2. This CDR3 is 16 amino acids long. V lost 0 bases to trimming and J lost 3 bases; unmatched junction nucleotides: 5. CDR1 and CDR2 from the germline V gene are SGHDN and FVKESK. This CDR3 reads CASSQEAGLHYNEQFF. For the CDR3, the DNA is TGTGCCAGCAGCCAAGAAGCGGGACTTCACTACAATGAGCAGTTCTTC.

V usage is TRBV29-1 and J usage is TRBJ2-3; possible D gene TRBD2, 6 bases. V was trimmed by 4 bases and J by 6 bases, leaving 11 bases between them. The length of the CDR3 is 12 residues. CDR1 is SQVTM and CDR2 is ANQGSEA in the germline V gene. The DNA for the CDR3 is TGCAGCGTTGGGAATGGGGGGGATACGCAGTATTTT. Encoded protein: CSVGNGGDTQYF.

V gene TRBV28 combines with J gene TRBJ1-6, with D possibly TRBD1 on 6 matching bases. Trimming stripped 3 bases from V and 0 bases from J, with 18 bases between. CDR1 and CDR2 from the germline V gene are MDHEN and SYDVKM. This CDR3 comprises 19 residues. The CDR3 sequence is CASSFPWGLPSSYNSPLHF. The CDR3 DNA is TGTGCCAGCAGTTTCCCCTGGGGGCTCCCGAGCTCCTATAATTCACCCCTCCACTTT.

J is TRBJ2-1 and V is TRBV9, with 12 nucleotides matching TRBD2. V lost 4 bases, J lost 3 bases, and 11 bases stayed unmatched. The CDR3 consists of 18 residues. Per the germline V gene, CDR1 is SGDLS and CDR2 is YYNGEE. The CDR3 DNA sequence: TGTGCCAGCAGCTCCAAGGGACTAGCGGGCGTTTTCTACAATGAGCAGTTCTTC. Translated, it gives CASSSKGLAGVFYNEQFF.

This chain links TRBV11-2 with TRBJ1-2; D gene unclear. CDR1 and CDR2 (germline): SGHAT, FQNNGV. The CDR3 runs to 15 residues. The V end was cut by 6 bases, the J end by 8 bases, with 22 bases between. This CDR3 is CASRFPGTRTGGYTF. The CDR3 DNA sequence: TGTGCCAGCAGATTTCCGGGTACCAGGACGGGGGGCTACACCTTC.

The chain is built from TRBV18 and TRBJ2-1; D might be TRBD1 (5 bases). This CDR3 is 17 amino acids long. V shed 2 bases and J shed 1 base, with 15 bases lying between them. Per the germline V gene, CDR1 is KGHSH and CDR2 is LQKENI. In nucleotides, the CDR3 is TGTGCCAGCTCACCAAGTTTGCAGGGTGGTTCCTACAATGAGCAGTTCTTC. Translating it yields CASSPSLQGGSYNEQFF.

The chain uses TRBV5-1 and TRBJ2-7; 9 bases fit TRBD1. From germline, CDR1 is SGHRS and CDR2 YFSETQ. V trimming: 0 bases; J trimming: 7 bases; junction bases outside the gene matches: 8. There are 15 residues in the CDR3. The CDR3 protein is CASSLDDRGSGEQYF. The CDR3 DNA reads as TGCGCCAGCAGCTTGGACGACAGGGGGTCGGGAGAGCAGTACTTC.

This clone has just a few counts. This chain joins TRBV6-5 and TRBJ2-7; TRBD2 is a possible D gene (5 bases). The germline V gene encodes CDR1 MNHEY and CDR2 SVGAGI. V lost 5 bases and J lost 8, with 13 bases in between. The CDR3 is 12 amino acids. The CDR3 is CASSPPGGQQYF. The CDR3 DNA reads as TGTGCCAGCAGTCCACCTGGAGGCCAGCAGTACTTC.

This chain connects TRBV15 to TRBJ1-1; 7 positions match TRBD1. With 0 bases clipped from V and 0 bases from J, the junction kept 1 base outside the gene matches. This CDR3 spans 15 amino acids. Germline values: CDR1 LNHNV, CDR2 YYDKDF (reference sequence). The DNA for the CDR3 is TGTGCCACCAGCAGAGAGGACAGGATGAACACTGAAGCTTTCTTT. Translation gives CATSREDRMNTEAFF.

The CDR3 here is CASSYSTGGLTEAFF. In nucleotides, the CDR3 is TGTGCCAGCAGTTACTCGACAGGGGGGCTCACTGAAGCTTTCTTT. The chain has TRBV6-5 and TRBJ1-1; 9 bases are a match to TRBD1. The germline V gene has CDR1 MNHEY and CDR2 SVGAGI. The V and J ends lost 0 bases and 4 bases, in that order; junction bases with no gene match: 3. The CDR3 is 15 amino acids.

The rearrangement joins TRBV19 to TRBJ2-2; TRBD1 matches at 10 bases. This CDR3 has 16 residues. J lost 5 bases, V lost 6 bases, and 9 bases had no gene match. Germline CDR1 and CDR2: LNHDA and SQIVND (reference sequence). The CDR3 protein is CASRPGTGVVTGELFF. The CDR3 region has the DNA TGTGCCAGTAGACCTGGGACAGGGGTGGTGACCGGGGAGCTGTTTTTT.

The genes are TRBV6-5 and TRBJ1-4, with 9 bases that match TRBD1. This CDR3 is built from 15 residues. J was trimmed by 13 bases and V by 0 bases; bases with no gene match: 9. CDR1 and CDR2 (germline): MNHEY, SVGAGI. This chain's CDR3 is CASSYSHPGQGRLFF. CDR3 DNA: TGTGCCAGCAGTTACTCCCACCCGGGACAGGGTCGACTGTTTTTT.